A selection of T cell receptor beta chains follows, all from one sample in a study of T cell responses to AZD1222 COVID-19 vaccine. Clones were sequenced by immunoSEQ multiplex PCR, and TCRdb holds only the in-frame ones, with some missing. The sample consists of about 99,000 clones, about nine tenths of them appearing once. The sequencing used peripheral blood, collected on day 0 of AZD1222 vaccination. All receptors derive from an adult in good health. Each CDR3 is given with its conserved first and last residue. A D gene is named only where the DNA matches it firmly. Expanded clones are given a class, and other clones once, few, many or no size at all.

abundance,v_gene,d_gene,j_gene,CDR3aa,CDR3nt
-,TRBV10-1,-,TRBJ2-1,CASSDPTGTPYNEQFF,TGCGCCAGCAGTGACCCCACAGGGACCCCCTACAATGAGCAGTTCTTC
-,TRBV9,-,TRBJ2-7,CASSVGPSSYEQYF,TGTGCCAGCAGCGTGGGTCCCTCCTCCTACGAGCAGTACTTC
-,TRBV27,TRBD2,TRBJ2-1,CASSRGTSGSNEQFF,TGTGCCAGCAGCCGTGGGACTAGCGGGAGTAATGAGCAGTTCTTC
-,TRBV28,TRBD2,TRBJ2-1,CASSYNPPSGGSHNEQFF,TGTGCCAGCAGTTACAACCCCCCCTCTGGCGGGAGTCACAATGAGCAGTTCTTC
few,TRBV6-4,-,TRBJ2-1,CASSDSSGAYNEQFF,TGTGCCAGCAGTGACTCCTCGGGGGCCTACAATGAGCAGTTCTTC
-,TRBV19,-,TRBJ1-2,CASSMGRRDSNGYTF,TGTGCCAGTAGTATGGGGCGTCGGGACTCTAACGGCTACACCTTC
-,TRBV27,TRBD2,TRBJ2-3,CASSSRTSGRVADTQYF,TGTGCCAGCAGTTCCCGGACTAGCGGGAGGGTTGCAGATACGCAGTATTTT
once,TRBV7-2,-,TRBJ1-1,CASSLVAGLNTEAFF,TGTGCCAGCAGCTTAGTAGCTGGCTTGAACACTGAAGCTTTCTTT
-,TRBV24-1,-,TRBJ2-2,CATSENGELFF,TGTGCCACCAGTGAAAACGGGGAGCTGTTTTTT
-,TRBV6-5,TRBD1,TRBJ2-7,CASSLGTGGKSEQYF,TGTGCCAGCAGTCTTGGGACAGGGGGTAAGAGCGAGCAGTACTTC
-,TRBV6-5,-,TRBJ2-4,CASSSPRAAWYIQYF,TGTGCCAGCAGTTCCCCGAGGGCGGCGTGGTACATTCAGTACTTC
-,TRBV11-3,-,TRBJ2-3,CASSLLANTDTQYF,TGTGCCAGCAGCTTACTAGCGAACACAGATACGCAGTATTTT
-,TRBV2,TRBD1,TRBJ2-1,CASSGSGTDNEQFF,TGTGCCAGCAGTGGGTCTGGGACAGACAATGAGCAGTTCTTC
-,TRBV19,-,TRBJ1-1,CATIVWGEAFF,TGTGCCACCATAGTATGGGGGGAAGCTTTCTTT
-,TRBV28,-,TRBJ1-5,CASRRGGQPQHF,TGTGCCAGCAGAAGGGGTGGTCAGCCCCAGCATTTT
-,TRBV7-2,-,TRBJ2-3,CASSPSPRDTQYF,TGTGCCAGCAGCCCCTCCCCTAGGGATACGCAGTATTTT
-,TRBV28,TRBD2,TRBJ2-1,CASSPHGTINNEQFF,TGTGCCAGCAGTCCCCACGGGACTATAAACAATGAGCAGTTCTTC
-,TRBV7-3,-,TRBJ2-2,CASSPSGTGELFF,TGTGCCAGCAGCCCGTCAGGGACCGGGGAGCTGTTTTTT
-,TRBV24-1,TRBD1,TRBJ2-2,CATSDSDRAANTGELFF,TGTGCCACCAGTGATTCTGACAGGGCCGCGAACACCGGGGAGCTGTTTTTT
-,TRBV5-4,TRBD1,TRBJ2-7,CASSLESRGLNEQYF,TGTGCCAGCAGCTTGGAGTCCAGGGGGCTGAACGAGCAGTACTTC
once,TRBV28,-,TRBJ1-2,CASSWGRANYGYTF,TGTGCCAGCAGTTGGGGCAGGGCGAACTATGGCTACACCTTC
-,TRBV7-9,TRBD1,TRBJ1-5,CASSPGGSNQPQHF,TGTGCCAGCAGCCCAGGGGGTAGCAATCAGCCCCAGCATTTT
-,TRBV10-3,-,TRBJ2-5,CAISDNVQTQYF,TGTGCCATCAGTGATAACGTCCAGACCCAGTACTTC
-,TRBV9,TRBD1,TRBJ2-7,CASSPGQGAYEQYF,TGTGCCAGCAGCCCGGGACAGGGGGCCTACGAGCAGTACTTC
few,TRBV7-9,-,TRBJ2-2,CASSLDINTGELFF,TGTGCCAGCAGCCTCGACATTAACACCGGGGAGCTGTTTTTT
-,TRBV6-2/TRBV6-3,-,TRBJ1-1,CASSSPRGGFVAEAFF,TGTGCCAGCAGTTCCCCAAGGGGGGGTTTTGTGGCTGAAGCTTTCTTT
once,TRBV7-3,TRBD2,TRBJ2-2,CASSPLLAGFGTGELFF,TGTGCCAGCAGCCCCCTATTAGCGGGATTTGGAACCGGGGAGCTGTTTTTT
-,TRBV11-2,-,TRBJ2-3,CASSSPGDTQYF,TGTGCCAGCAGCTCTCCGGGGGATACGCAGTATTTT
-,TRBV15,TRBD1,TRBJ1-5,CATSRGQGSQPQHF,TGTGCCACCAGCCGGGGACAGGGAAGTCAGCCCCAGCATTTT
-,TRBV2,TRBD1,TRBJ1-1,CASRLGTGVTEAFF,TGTGCCAGCAGACTCGGAACAGGGGTGACTGAAGCTTTCTTT
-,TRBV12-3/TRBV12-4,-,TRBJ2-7,CASSDRLEQYF,TGTGCCAGCAGTGACCGGCTTGAGCAGTACTTC
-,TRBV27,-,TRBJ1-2,CASRSSGPYYGYTF,TGTGCCAGCAGATCATCGGGTCCGTACTATGGCTACACCTTC
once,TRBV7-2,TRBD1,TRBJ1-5,CASSPRVQGESGNQPQHF,TGTGCCAGCAGCCCGAGGGTACAGGGGGAATCAGGCAATCAGCCCCAGCATTTT
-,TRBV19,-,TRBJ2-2,CASSIDKRLREGELFF,TGTGCCAGTAGTATAGATAAACGCCTCAGGGAGGGGGAGCTGTTTTTT
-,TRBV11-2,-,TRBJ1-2,CASSSTGNYGYTF,TGTGCCAGCAGCTCGACCGGGAACTATGGCTACACCTTC
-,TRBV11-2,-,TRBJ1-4,CASSLAGTLNEKLFF,TGTGCCAGCAGCTTAGCCGGGACTCTAAATGAAAAACTGTTTTTT
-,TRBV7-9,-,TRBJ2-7,CASRPWDQSYEQYF,TGTGCCAGCAGGCCATGGGACCAATCCTACGAGCAGTACTTC
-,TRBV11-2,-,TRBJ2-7,CASSLAPTYEQYF,TGTGCCAGCAGCTTAGCTCCCACCTACGAGCAGTACTTC
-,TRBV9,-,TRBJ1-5,CASSVGENQPQHF,TGTGCCAGCAGCGTAGGTGAGAATCAGCCCCAGCATTTT
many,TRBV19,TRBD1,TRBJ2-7,CASRLTGGSYEQYF,TGTGCCAGTAGGCTGACAGGGGGCTCCTACGAGCAGTACTTC
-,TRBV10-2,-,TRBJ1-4,CASSDRRTVTNEKLFF,TGCGCCAGCAGTGACCGACGGACGGTAACTAATGAAAAACTGTTTTTT